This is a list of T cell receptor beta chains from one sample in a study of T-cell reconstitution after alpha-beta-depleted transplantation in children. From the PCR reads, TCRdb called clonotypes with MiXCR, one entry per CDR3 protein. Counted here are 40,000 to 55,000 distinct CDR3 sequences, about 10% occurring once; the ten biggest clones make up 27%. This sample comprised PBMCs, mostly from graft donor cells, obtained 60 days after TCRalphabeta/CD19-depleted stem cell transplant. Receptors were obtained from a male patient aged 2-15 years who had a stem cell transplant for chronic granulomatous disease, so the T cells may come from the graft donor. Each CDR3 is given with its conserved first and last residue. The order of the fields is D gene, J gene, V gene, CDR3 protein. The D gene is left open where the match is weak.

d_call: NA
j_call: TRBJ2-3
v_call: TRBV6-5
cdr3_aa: CASSYGFGSTDTQYF

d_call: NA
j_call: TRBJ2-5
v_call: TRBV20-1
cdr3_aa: CSATRDSQETQYF

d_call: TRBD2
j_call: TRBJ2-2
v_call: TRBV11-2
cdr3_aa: CASSPPTSGRPTNTGELFF

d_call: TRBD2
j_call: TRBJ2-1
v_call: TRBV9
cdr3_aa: CASSVRTSGSYNEQFF

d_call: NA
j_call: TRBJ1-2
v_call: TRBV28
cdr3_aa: CATQDRDYGYTF

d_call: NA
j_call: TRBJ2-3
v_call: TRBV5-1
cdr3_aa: CASSSDQRDTQYF

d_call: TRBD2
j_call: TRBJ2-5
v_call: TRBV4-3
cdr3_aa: CASSQYQFGTSGGQETQYF

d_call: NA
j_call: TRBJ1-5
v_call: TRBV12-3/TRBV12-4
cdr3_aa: CASSPRDGQPQHF

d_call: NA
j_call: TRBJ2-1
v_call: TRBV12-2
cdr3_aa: CASRLRGTSGRSKFF

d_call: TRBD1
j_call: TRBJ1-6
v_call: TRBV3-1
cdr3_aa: CASSLGQRNSPLHF